This T cell receptor (beta chain) was recorded in a study of post-analysis software for immune sequencing data. Whole-study findings and limits: Normalized Chao1 diversity in multiple sclerosis patients fell significantly below that of controls. Four or five TRBV segments were more frequent in patients than controls; TRBV5-6, TRBV5-1 and TRBV20-1 belonged to this group.

As for this clonotype: The antigen is undetermined.

Carried by the TCR beta cDNA libraries were unique molecular identifiers. Input populations of about 1 to 11 million T cells gave rise to hundreds of thousands of cDNA molecules. TCRdb recomputed calls from the PCR reads with MiXCR, one row per CDR3 protein. This table holds 750,000 to 950,000 distinct CDR3 sequences, about 57% found once. Losses at the gene ends were 4 bases for V and 5 bases for J; bases not matched to a gene: 7. The CDR3 loop spans 15 amino acids. Germline assignment: CDR1 SGHKS and CDR2 YYEKEE (reference sequence). The sequencing input was blood. The rearrangement joins TRBV5-5 to TRBJ1-4; 8 nucleotides agree with TRBD1. The TCR was taken from a girl aged 10 to 17 with multiple sclerosis. CDR3 in DNA: TGTGCCAGCAGCCTCGACAGGGGTCAAAATGAAAAACTGTTTTTT. It specifies CASSLDRGQNEKLFF.